This passage covers 8 T cell receptor beta chains from one sample sequenced in a study of monozygotic twins with inflammatory bowel disease. Reprocessing the 5' RACE reads, TCRdb reports a single entry for every CDR3 protein and omits DNA. This sample lists about 160,000 distinct CDR3 sequences; its ten largest clones have under 3.5%. Specimen: blood. The receptors here all came from a human donor with ulcerative colitis or Crohn's disease, or a healthy co-twin of an affected twin (not recorded which).

V is TRBV4-1 and J is TRBJ2-5; no DNA is available, so the TRBD2 call from TCRdb remains unchecked. The CDR3 length is 13 residues. Germline V gene lookup returns CDR1 MGHRA and CDR2 YSYEKL. CDR3 loop: CASSQPGLAGASF.

The chain uses TRBV20-1 and TRBJ2-1; TCRdb lists TRBD1, though no DNA is available to test this call. The CDR3 totals 16 residues. Germline CDR1 reads DFQATT; CDR2 reads SNEGSKA (reference sequence). CDR3 region: CSREGIGGMSYNEQFF.

The chain links TRBV5-1 to TRBJ2-7; with no DNA, the TCRdb D assignment of TRBD2 cannot be verified. Germline V lookup: CDR1 SGHRS, CDR2 YFSETQ. CDR3 length equals 15 residues. CDR3 region: CASSPTRRADYEQYF.

The chain joins TRBV6-1 to TRBJ2-7; the D gene TCRdb calls, TRBD1, cannot be checked with no DNA. The length of the CDR3 is 17 residues. CDR1 is MNHNS, CDR2 SASEGT, per germline. CDR3: CASSPMFEAGMTYEQYF.

CDR3: CASSNAPHTEAFF. This chain links TRBV7-9 with TRBJ1-1; without DNA, the TCRdb call of TRBD1 cannot be checked. The CDR3 is 13 residues long. CDR1 is SEHNR, CDR2 FQNEAQ, per germline (reference sequence).

V and J are TRBV5-1 and TRBJ2-7. Looked up from germline, CDR1 is SGHRS and CDR2 is YFSETQ. This CDR3 comprises 11 residues. CDR3 protein: CASSLEYEQYF.

The V gene is TRBV5-1, the J gene TRBJ2-5; TCRdb's assignment of TRBD2 cannot be checked, as there is no DNA. The germline CDR1 and CDR2 sequences are SGHRS and YFSETQ. The CDR3 is 17 residues long. CDR3 protein: CASSFTRQGRAQETQYF.

The chain has TRBV28 and TRBJ1-4; checking the TCRdb D call of TRBD1 is not possible without DNA. Germline V gene sequence: CDR1 MDHEN, CDR2 SYDVKM. CDR3 length: 14 amino acids. The CDR3 spells CASSFPTGLGKLFF.